This T cell receptor (beta chain) appears in the sequencing data of a study of T cell changes during pregnancy in multiple sclerosis. Generated by immunoSEQ multiplex PCR, the TCRdb table keeps only in-frame clones and is missing some. The sample lists about 59,000 clones; 92% were seen once. The CDR3 totals 15 residues. Trimming took 5 bases from V and 7 from J; bases not matched to a gene: 12. Germline CDR1 reads SEHNR; CDR2 reads FQNEAQ (reference sequence). This TCR came from a female donor with multiple sclerosis, enrolled in a pregnancy study. Sequenced here: peripheral blood, sampled in the first trimester of pregnancy. This chain links TRBV7-9 with TRBJ2-5; 8 nucleotides align to TRBD2. The CDR3 DNA reads as TGTGCCAGCAGCCCAAGCTTGGGTCTAGCGGGGACCCAGTACTTC. It encodes CASSPSLGLAGTQYF.